Below, 22 T cell receptor beta chains from the same sample are listed, as sequenced in a study of T cell responses to AZD1222 COVID-19 vaccine. Measured with immunoSEQ multiplex PCR; TCRdb has only the in-frame clones, and not every one. The sample lists approximately 61,000 clones, 65% to 85% occurring once. The material sequenced was peripheral blood, taken 28 days after the second AZD1222 dose. The source is an adult who received the AZD1222 COVID-19 vaccine.

The chain links TRBV30 to TRBJ2-7; D not certain. The length of the CDR3 is 13 residues. The germline V gene has CDR1 GTSNPN and CDR2 SVGIG (reference sequence). V lost 1 base and J 1 base, leaving 8 bases between the germline ends. The CDR3 DNA follows: TGTGCCTGGAGTGAGATGAATTCCTACGAGCAGTACTTC. This codes for CAWSEMNSYEQYF.

The J gene is TRBJ2-3, the V gene TRBV11-3, with TRBD2 identical over 7 bases. The germline CDR1 and CDR2 sequences are SGHNT and YENEEA. The length of the CDR3 is 15 residues. The V segment lost 3 bases and the J segment 5 bases; nucleotides outside the gene matches: 8. For the CDR3, the DNA is TGTGCCAGCAGCTTTGCCGGGGGGAGTGAAGATACGCAGTATTTT. It translates to CASSFAGGSEDTQYF. The variable domain in full, with the rest retrieved from reference TRBV11-3 and TRBJ2-3, is EAGVVQSPRYKIIEKKQPVAFWCNPISGHNTLYWYLQNLGQGPELLIRYENEEAVDDSQLPKDRFSAERLKGVDSTLKIQPAELGDSAVYLCASSFAGGSEDTQYFGPGTRLTVL.

The rearrangement links TRBV11-3 to TRBJ2-1; D unresolved. The CDR3 extends over 12 amino acids. The germline V gene has CDR1 SGHNT and CDR2 YENEEA. Trimming removed 1 base from V and 5 bases from J, with 3 bases in between. CDR3 in DNA: TGTGCCAGCAGCTTAGGAAACAATGAGCAGTTCTTC. Its translation is CASSLGNNEQFF.

CDR3 coding DNA: TGTGCCAGCAGTTACTCGGCAGGATACTCACCCCTCCACTTT. Translation: CASSYSAGYSPLHF. The chain couples TRBV6-2 or TRBV6-3 to TRBJ1-6; D unresolved. This CDR3 has 14 amino acids. The V and J ends lost 0 bases and 10 bases respectively, with 10 bases between them. Germline V gene sequence: CDR1 MNHEY, CDR2 SVGEGT.

The genes are TRBV9 and TRBJ2-3, with D uncertain. CDR1 and CDR2 from the germline V gene are SGDLS and YYNGEE. The CDR3 has 14 amino acids. Trimming took 4 bases from V and 3 from J, leaving 12 bases between them. The chain's CDR3 is CASSFRTGTDTQYF. DNA for the CDR3: TGTGCCAGCAGCTTTCGGACCGGTACAGATACGCAGTATTTT.

This clone is a singleton in its sample. The V call is TRBV2, the J call TRBJ2-7; 7 bases fit TRBD2. The CDR3 loop spans 15 amino acids. Looked up from germline, CDR1 is SNHLY and CDR2 is FYNNEI. V was pared by 7 bases and J by 3 bases, with 12 bases of the junction left unmatched. The CDR3 reads CASTAGALGGYEQYF. CDR3 DNA sequence: TGTGCCAGCACGGCGGGAGCTCTGGGTGGCTACGAGCAGTACTTC.

J is TRBJ2-7 and V is TRBV4-1; 9 nucleotides line up with TRBD1. The CDR3 runs 15 residues. After removal of 3 bases from V and 7 bases from J, the junction contained 10 bases not matched to a gene. CDR1 and CDR2 from the germline V gene are MGHRA and YSYEKL. The CDR3 sequence: CASSQQDRGSEEQYF. The CDR3 DNA follows: TGCGCCAGCAGCCAGCAAGACAGGGGGTCGGAAGAGCAGTACTTC.

This clone was detected only once. The V gene is TRBV5-8, the J gene TRBJ2-3, with 13 bases fitting TRBD2. Germline loops: CDR1 SGHTS, CDR2 YDEGEE. J lost 5 bases, V lost 4 bases, and 7 bases had no gene match. CDR3 length equals 16 residues. In DNA, the CDR3 is TGTGCCAGCAGCCCTGGACTAGCGGGAGCGGTAGATACGCAGTATTTT. Encoded protein: CASSPGLAGAVDTQYF.

The V gene is TRBV3-1 (or the pseudogene TRBV3-2), the J gene TRBJ2-1; 8 positions match TRBD2. Germline V gene data show CDR1 as LGHDT and CDR2 as YNNKEL (reference sequence). Unmatched junction bases numbered 9, after V lost 0 bases and J lost 8 bases. The CDR3 runs 16 residues. The CDR3 reads CASSQDLSGRGDEQFF. As DNA, the CDR3 is TGTGCCAGCAGCCAAGATTTAAGCGGGAGAGGGGATGAGCAGTTCTTC.

This clone was detected a few times. This chain connects TRBV27 to TRBJ1-1, with D perhaps TRBD1 (5 bases). Trimming removed 6 bases from V and 5 bases from J, with 19 bases in between. The length of the CDR3 is 15 residues. In germline, CDR1 is MNHEY, CDR2 SMNVEV (reference sequence). This CDR3 is CASSLGGRAATEAFF. The CDR3 nucleotides are TGTGCCAGCAGCTTGGGGGGTCGGGCAGCTACTGAAGCTTTCTTT.

The chain joins TRBV6-2 or TRBV6-3 to TRBJ2-1; D is uncertain. In germline, CDR1 is MNHEY, CDR2 SVGEGT. The V gene lost 4 bases and the J gene lost 9 bases, with 16 bases spanning the gap. The CDR3 spans 14 residues. Here the CDR3 reads CASSLRKMSSEQFF. The CDR3, as DNA: TGTGCCAGCAGTTTAAGAAAAATGTCTAGTGAGCAGTTCTTC.

CDR3: CASSFSIGPLFF. DNA for the CDR3: TGTGCCAGCAGTTTTTCCATAGGCCCATTGTTCTTC. The chain couples TRBV28 to TRBJ2-1; D uncertain. Trimming removed 3 bases from V and 15 bases from J, with 15 bases in between. The CDR3 has 12 amino acids. From germline, CDR1 is MDHEN and CDR2 SYDVKM.

This clone was recorded a few times. The V gene is TRBV6-1, the J gene TRBJ1-4, with D possibly matching TRBD1 (5 bases). V lost 2 bases and J lost 8, with 18 bases in between. CDR1 and CDR2 (germline): MNHNS, SASEGT. This CDR3 is 16 amino acids long. The CDR3 loop reads CASSEPGRSKGEKLFF. DNA of the CDR3: TGTGCCAGCAGTGAACCGGGACGGTCTAAGGGGGAAAAACTGTTTTTT.

Only one count was recorded for this clone. The CDR3 reads CASSYGGGGEKLFF. In nucleotides, the CDR3 is TGTGCCAGCAGTTATGGGGGGGGAGGCGAAAAACTGTTTTTT. This chain links TRBV6-5 with TRBJ1-4, with a tentative D call TRBD1 (5 bases). V gave up 3 bases and J gave up 8 bases, with 13 bases separating them. In germline, CDR1 is MNHEY, CDR2 SVGAGI. This CDR3 has 14 amino acids.

V gene TRBV19 combines with J gene TRBJ2-7, with TRBD1 identical over 10 bases. The CDR3 contains 14 residues. Germline V CDR1 and CDR2: LNHDA, SQIVND (reference sequence). J was trimmed by 3 bases and V by 6 bases; bases with no gene match: 5. The CDR3 DNA reads as TGTGCCAGTAGCTACGGGACAGGGGACTACGAGCAGTACTTC. Its translation: CASSYGTGDYEQYF.

This chain links TRBV5-6 with TRBJ1-5, with D possibly TRBD1 on 5 matching bases. Per the germline V gene, CDR1 is SGHDT and CDR2 is YYEEEE. This CDR3 has 16 amino acids. V was clipped by 1 base and J by 6 bases, with 17 bases between them. The CDR3 bases are TGTGCCAGCAGCTTGAGGCCGGGCTCGGGGGGTCAGCCCCAGCATTTT. As protein: CASSLRPGSGGQPQHF.

The gene calls are TRBV6-5 and TRBJ2-1; D is perhaps TRBD1 or TRBD2 (7 bases each). Trimming shortened V by 4 bases and J by 7 bases, and 20 bases separated the two germline ends. The CDR3 sequence is 16 residues long. Per the germline V gene, CDR1 is MNHEY and CDR2 is SVGAGI. The CDR3 here is CASSWGRAGQINEQFF. The CDR3 bases are TGTGCCAGCAGTTGGGGGCGAGCGGGACAGATAAATGAGCAGTTCTTC.

This clone was counted a few times. The rearrangement links TRBV27 to TRBJ1-4; TRBD1 is a possible D gene (6 bases). The CDR3 has 15 amino acids. The germline V gene has CDR1 MNHEY and CDR2 SMNVEV (reference sequence). The V end was cut by 3 bases, the J end by 5 bases, with 13 bases between. The CDR3 bases are TGTGCCAGCAGTTTCCAGGGGTCGGGGAATGAAAAACTGTTTTTT. It codes for CASSFQGSGNEKLFF. Full variable domain (outside the CDR3, taken from reference TRBV27 and TRBJ1-4): EAQVTQNPRYLITVTGKKLTVTCSQNMNHEYMSWYRQDPGLGLRQIYYSMNVEVTDKGDVPEGYKVSRKEKRNFPLILESPSPNQTSLYFCASSFQGSGNEKLFFGSGTQLSVL.

The chain employs TRBV19 and TRBJ2-2, with D maybe TRBD2 (5 bases). Germline values: CDR1 LNHDA, CDR2 SQIVND (reference sequence). V lost 6 bases and J 5 bases, leaving 10 bases between the germline ends. The CDR3 contains 13 residues. The CDR3 DNA reads as TGTGCCAGTAGACTAGACTGGACCGGGGAGCTGTTTTTT. This codes for CASRLDWTGELFF.

The CDR3 region is CASSIDAQGATEAFF. The DNA of the CDR3 is TGTGCCAGTAGTATAGACGCACAGGGGGCGACTGAAGCTTTCTTT. This rearrangement joins TRBV19 to TRBJ1-1; 9 nucleotides agree with TRBD1. Per the germline V gene, CDR1 is LNHDA and CDR2 is SQIVND (reference sequence). The V segment lost 0 bases and the J segment 5 bases; nucleotides outside the gene matches: 4. The CDR3 is made up of 15 amino acids.

V is TRBV28 and J is TRBJ2-7; D is perhaps TRBD2 (5 bases). The CDR3 runs to 17 residues. Germline CDR1 is MDHEN and CDR2 is SYDVKM. V was clipped by 3 bases and J by 5 bases, with 23 bases between them. CDR3 residues: CASSLHLKGTSSDEQYF. The CDR3 DNA sequence: TGTGCCAGCAGTTTGCATCTTAAAGGTACTAGTTCGGACGAGCAGTACTTC.

This sequence joins TRBV28 and TRBJ2-3; D is possibly TRBD1 (5 bases). Germline V lookup: CDR1 MDHEN, CDR2 SYDVKM. The CDR3 loop spans 14 amino acids. V lost 7 bases and J 0 bases, leaving 11 bases between the germline ends. DNA for the CDR3: TGTGCCAGCACCTCCAGGGTTAGCACAGATACGCAGTATTTT. It codes for CASTSRVSTDTQYF.